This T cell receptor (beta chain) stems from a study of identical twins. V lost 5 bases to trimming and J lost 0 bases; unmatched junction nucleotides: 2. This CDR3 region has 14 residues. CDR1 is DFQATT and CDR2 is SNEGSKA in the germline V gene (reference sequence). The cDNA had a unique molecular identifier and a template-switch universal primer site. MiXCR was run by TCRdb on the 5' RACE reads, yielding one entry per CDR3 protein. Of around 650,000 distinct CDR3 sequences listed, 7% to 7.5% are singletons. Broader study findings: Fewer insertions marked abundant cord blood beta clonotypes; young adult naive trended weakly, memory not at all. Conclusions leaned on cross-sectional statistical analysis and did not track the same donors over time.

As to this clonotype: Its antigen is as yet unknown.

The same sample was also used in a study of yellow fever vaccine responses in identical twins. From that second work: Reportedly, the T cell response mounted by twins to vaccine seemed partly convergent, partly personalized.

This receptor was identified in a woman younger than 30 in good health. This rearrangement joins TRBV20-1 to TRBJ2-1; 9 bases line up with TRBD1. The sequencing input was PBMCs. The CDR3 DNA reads TGCAGTGCTTGGGACAGGGTCTCCTACAATGAGCAGTTCTTC. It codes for CSAWDRVSYNEQFF.